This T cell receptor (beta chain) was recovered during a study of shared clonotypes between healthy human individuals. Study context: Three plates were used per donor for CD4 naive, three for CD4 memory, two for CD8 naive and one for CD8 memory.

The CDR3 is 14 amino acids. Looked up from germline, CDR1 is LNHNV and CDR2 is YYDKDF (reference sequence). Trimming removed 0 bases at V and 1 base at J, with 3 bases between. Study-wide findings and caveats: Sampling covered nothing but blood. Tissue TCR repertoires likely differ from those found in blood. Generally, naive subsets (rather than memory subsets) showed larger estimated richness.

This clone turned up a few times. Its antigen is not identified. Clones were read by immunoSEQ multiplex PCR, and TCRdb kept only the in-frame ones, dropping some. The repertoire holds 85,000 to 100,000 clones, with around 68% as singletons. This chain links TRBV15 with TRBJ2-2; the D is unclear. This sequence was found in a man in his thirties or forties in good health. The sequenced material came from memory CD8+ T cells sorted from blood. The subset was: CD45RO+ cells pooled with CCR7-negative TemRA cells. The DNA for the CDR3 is TGTGCCACCAGCAGAGATCAGAACACCGGGGAGCTGTTTTTT. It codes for CATSRDQNTGELFF.